The 14 T cell receptor beta chains presented below share a single source sample, sequenced in a study of blood T cell repertoires in COVID-19. The assay was immunoSEQ multiplex PCR, and TCRdb's table has in-frame clones only and misses some. The table has hundreds of thousands of clones, roughly 88% seen once; the top ten hold approximately 4%. The sequencing input was peripheral blood. Receptor source: a woman in her fifties or sixties with active or convalescent COVID-19.

The chain uses TRBV30 and TRBJ1-1, with D maybe TRBD1 (5 bases). The V end lost 5 bases, the J end lost 0 bases, and 10 bases lay between the germline ends. The CDR3 extends over 13 amino acids. The germline gives CDR1 GTSNPN, CDR2 SVGIG (reference sequence). CDR3: CAWLGLMNTEAFF. Here the CDR3 DNA reads TGTGCCTGGCTGGGACTCATGAACACTGAAGCTTTCTTT.

This chain uses TRBV11-2 with TRBJ1-5; 9 nucleotides match TRBD1. CDR3 size: 15 residues. Germline V gene lookup returns CDR1 SGHAT and CDR2 FQNNGV. V lost 3 bases, J lost 5 bases, and 5 bases stayed unmatched. As DNA, the CDR3 is TGTGCCAGCAGCTTCGGACAGGGGTTTGATCAGCCCCAGCATTTT. Its protein product is CASSFGQGFDQPQHF.

V is TRBV4-3 and J is TRBJ2-7; D gene unclear. Germline V gene sequence: CDR1 LGHNA, CDR2 YSLEER. This CDR3 comprises 13 residues. The V gene lost 2 bases and the J gene lost 2 bases, with 7 bases spanning the gap. CDR3 DNA sequence: TGCGCCAGCAGCCAAAACTTAGCCTACGAGCAGTACTTC. It yields the protein CASSQNLAYEQYF.

The rearrangement joins TRBV19 to TRBJ2-7; 11 positions match TRBD1. Germline V lookup: CDR1 LNHDA, CDR2 SQIVND (reference sequence). CDR3 size: 15 residues. V shed 4 bases, J shed 5 bases, and the junction held 7 bases outside the gene matches. The CDR3 nucleotides read TGTGCCAGTAGTAGACGGACAGGGGGCTACGACGAGCAGTACTTC. This translates into CASSRRTGGYDEQYF.

The chain combines TRBV14 with TRBJ2-5, with 8 bases matching TRBD1. Losses at the gene ends were 1 base for V and 2 bases for J; bases not matched to a gene: 3. The CDR3 has 15 residues. CDR1 and CDR2 (germline): SGHDN, FVKESK. The CDR3 DNA follows: TGTGCCAGCAGCCAAGTTAGGACAGGGCAAGAGACCCAGTACTTC. Translated, it gives CASSQVRTGQETQYF.

The chain joins TRBV18 to TRBJ2-7; no clear D gene. This CDR3 has 13 residues. V was cut by 2 bases and J by 0 bases, with 5 bases left in between. Germline-derived CDR1 and CDR2 are KGHSH and LQKENI. The CDR3 DNA sequence: TGTGCCAGCTCACCAGGCAGCTCCTACGAGCAGTACTTC. Amino acids: CASSPGSSYEQYF.

The chain links TRBV3-1 (or the pseudogene TRBV3-2) to TRBJ2-7; D might be TRBD2 (7 bases). Trimming took 1 base from V and 11 from J, leaving 9 bases between them. Germline V gene data show CDR1 as LGHDT and CDR2 as YNNKEL (reference sequence). CDR3 size: 11 residues. CDR3 nucleotides: TGTGCCAGCAGCCAAGGGGGGGGCAAGTACTTC. The encoded protein is CASSQGGGKYF.

This chain joins TRBV7-2 and TRBJ1-3, with 7 bases lining up with TRBD1. This CDR3 comprises 16 residues. Trimming removed 5 bases from V and 1 base from J; junction bases left unmatched: 8. Germline CDR1 and CDR2: SGHTA and FQGNSA. The CDR3: CASSITQGSSGNTIYF. The CDR3 DNA is TGTGCCAGCAGCATAACACAGGGGAGTTCTGGAAACACCATATATTTT.

The table lists this clone with a count of one. The CDR3 coding sequence is TGCGCCAGCAGCTTGGCCGGGCGACCGGGACAGCAAGAGACCCAGTACTTC. It codes for CASSLAGRPGQQETQYF. The rearrangement links TRBV5-1 to TRBJ2-5; 7 positions agree with TRBD1. This CDR3 region has 17 residues. Trimming cost V 0 bases and J 2 bases; bases outside gene matches: 10. Per germline, CDR1 SGHRS and CDR2 YFSETQ.

The chain is built from TRBV30 and TRBJ1-1; 7 bases align to TRBD1. V shed 1 base and J 0 bases; nucleotides not matched to a gene: 2. Per the germline V gene, CDR1 is GTSNPN and CDR2 is SVGIG (reference sequence). The CDR3 extends over 14 amino acids. The CDR3 DNA follows: TGTGCCTGGAGTGAGGGGGCGGTGAACACTGAAGCTTTCTTT. This gives the protein CAWSEGAVNTEAFF. Full variable domain (missing parts from reference TRBV30 and TRBJ1-1): SQTIHQWPATLVQPVGSPLSLECTVEGTSNPNLYWYRQAAGRGLQLLFYSVGIGQISSEVPQNLSASRPQDRQFILSSKKLLLSDSGFYLCAWSEGAVNTEAFFGQGTRLTVV.

The chain is built from TRBV3-1 (or the pseudogene TRBV3-2) and TRBJ2-3, with 9 bases that match TRBD2. The length of the CDR3 is 15 residues. Trimming cost V 4 bases and J 4 bases; bases outside gene matches: 6. Germline V gives CDR1 LGHDT, CDR2 YNNKEL (reference sequence). This CDR3 reads CASSPRTSVADTQYF. CDR3 in DNA: TGTGCCAGCAGCCCTAGGACTAGCGTGGCAGATACGCAGTATTTT.

The rearrangement joins TRBV6-5 to TRBJ2-7; TRBD1 aligns across 9 bases. The CDR3 totals 14 residues. V shed 4 bases and J 9 bases; nucleotides not matched to a gene: 10. Germline V gives CDR1 MNHEY, CDR2 SVGAGI. CDR3 protein: CASSWGQGDFGQYF. The CDR3 DNA is TGTGCCAGCAGTTGGGGACAGGGTGATTTCGGGCAGTACTTC.

The chain has TRBV11-3 and TRBJ1-2; possibly TRBD1 for D (5 bases). Trimming removed 4 bases from V and 8 bases from J, with 14 bases in between. The CDR3 contains 13 residues. Looked up from germline, CDR1 is SGHNT and CDR2 is YENEEA. The CDR3 DNA sequence: TGTGCCAGCAGCTCTACGCAGGGTACCGGCTACACCTTC. It specifies CASSSTQGTGYTF.

The chain links TRBV4-3 to TRBJ1-6; the D gene is possibly TRBD1 (5 bases). Trimming took 0 bases from V and 0 from J, leaving 9 bases between them. The germline V gene encodes CDR1 LGHNA and CDR2 YSLEER. This CDR3 comprises 17 residues. CDR3 sequence reads: CASSQEDKGSYNSPLHF. The DNA for the CDR3 is TGCGCCAGCAGCCAAGAGGACAAAGGCTCCTATAATTCACCCCTCCACTTT.